The entry that follows covers one T cell receptor beta chain sequence. Its antigen is still unknown. The sample belongs to a study of OX40 agonist ivuxolimab in advanced cancers. About the study: Head and neck, renal cell, melanoma or hepatocellular carcinoma were the cancers that dose-escalation patients had. Three patients responded partially, comprising one with hepatocellular carcinoma and two with cutaneous melanoma. Having had anti-PD-1, anti-PD-L1 or anti-CTLA-4 therapy before was allowed, and around 44% had some. The study's findings and limits: Among T cells, CD8+ cells averaged more expanded clones than CD4+ cells.

The CDR3 is made up of 16 amino acids. V was trimmed by 0 bases and J by 0 bases, leaving 8 bases between them. Germline loops: CDR1 KGHSH, CDR2 LQKENI. TCRdb keeps only in-frame clones here, not all; method: immunoSEQ multiplex PCR. The data show about 45,000 clones, roughly 80% seen once. This receptor was taken from an adult with an advanced solid tumor such as melanoma, head and neck, liver or kidney cancer. The sample here was CD4+ or CD8+ T cells sorted from blood, taken in a trial of the OX40 agonist ivuxolimab. V and J are TRBV18 and TRBJ1-4; a weak D match, TRBD1 (6 bases). The CDR3 coding sequence is TGTGCCAGCTCACCACCGGGACATGCAACTAATGAAAAACTGTTTTTT. Translation: CASSPPGHATNEKLFF.